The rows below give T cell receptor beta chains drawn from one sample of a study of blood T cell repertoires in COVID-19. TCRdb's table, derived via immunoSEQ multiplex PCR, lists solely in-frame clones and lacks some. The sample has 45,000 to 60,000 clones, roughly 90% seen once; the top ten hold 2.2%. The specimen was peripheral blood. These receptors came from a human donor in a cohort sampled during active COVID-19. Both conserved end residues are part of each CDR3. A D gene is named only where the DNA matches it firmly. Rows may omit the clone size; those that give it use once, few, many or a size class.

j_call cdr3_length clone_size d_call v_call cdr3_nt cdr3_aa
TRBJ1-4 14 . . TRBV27 TGTGCCAGCAGGGGAGACAGGTACGGGGAAAAACTGTTTTTT CASRGDRYGEKLFF
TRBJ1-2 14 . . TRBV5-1 TGCGCCAGCAGCTTGGCACAGTCAACCTATGGCTACACCTTC CASSLAQSTYGYTF
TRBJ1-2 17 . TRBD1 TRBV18 TGTGCCAGCTCACCGGCCCGACAGGGGGCGCCGGGAGATGGCTACACCTTC CASSPARQGAPGDGYTF
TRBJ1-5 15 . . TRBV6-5 TGTGCCAGCAGGTTTAGGGGCAATAGCAATCAGCCCCAGCATTTT CASRFRGNSNQPQHF
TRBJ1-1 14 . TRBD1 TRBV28 TGTGCCAGCAGTTTTCAGGCAGGGGGCACTGAAGCTTTCTTT CASSFQAGGTEAFF
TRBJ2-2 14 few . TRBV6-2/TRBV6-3 TGTGCCAGCAGTTACTCACGGTTCCCTGGGGAGCTGTTTTTT CASSYSRFPGELFF
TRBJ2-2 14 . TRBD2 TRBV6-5 TGTGCCACCTATAGCGGGGGGGCCCGAGGGGAGCTGTTTTTT CATYSGGARGELFF
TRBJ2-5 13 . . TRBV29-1 TGCAGCGTGAGCGCGGGGAACCAAGAGACCCAGTACTTC CSVSAGNQETQYF
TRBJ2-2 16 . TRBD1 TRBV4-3 TGCGCCAGCAGCCGGGGAAACAGGGGGCGCGTCGGGGAGCTGTTTTTT CASSRGNRGRVGELFF
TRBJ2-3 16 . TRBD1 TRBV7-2 TGTGCCAGCAGCGCGGGACAGGCATTCGGCACAGATACGCAGTATTTT CASSAGQAFGTDTQYF
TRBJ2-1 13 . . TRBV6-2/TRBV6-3 TGTGCCAGCAGTCCCATGGGGCACTATGAGCAGTTCTTC CASSPMGHYEQFF
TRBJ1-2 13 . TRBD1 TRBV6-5 TGTGCCTGCGGGGACAGCTTAGTCTATGGCTACACCTTC CACGDSLVYGYTF
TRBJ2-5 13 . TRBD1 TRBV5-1 TGCGCCAGCAGCAGACAGGGTAGAGAGACCCAGTACTTC CASSRQGRETQYF
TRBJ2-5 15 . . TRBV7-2 TGTGCCAGCAGCTTATTGGCATTAGGGGCTGAGACCCAGTACTTC CASSLLALGAETQYF
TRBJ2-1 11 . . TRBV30 TGTGCCTGGAGTAGGGAGAATGAGCAGTTCTTC CAWSRENEQFF
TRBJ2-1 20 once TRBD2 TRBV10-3 TGTGCCATCAGTGGTTCGGATGAACTAGCGGGTACGCCCTCCTACAATGAGCAGTTCTTC CAISGSDELAGTPSYNEQFF
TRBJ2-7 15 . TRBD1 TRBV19 TGTGCCAGTAGACGGACAGGCGACCCCTCCTACGAGCAGTACTTC CASRRTGDPSYEQYF
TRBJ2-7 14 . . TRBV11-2 TGTGCCAGCAGCTTGCAGGGGCAATACTACGAGCAGTACTTC CASSLQGQYYEQYF
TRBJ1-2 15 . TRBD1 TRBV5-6 TGTGCCAGCAGCTGGTCCGGGACAGGTGCCTATGGCTACACCTTC CASSWSGTGAYGYTF
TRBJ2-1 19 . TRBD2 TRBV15 TGTGCCACCAGCAGAGACGGCCGGCTACTAGCGGGAGCAAACAATGAGCAGTTCTTC CATSRDGRLLAGANNEQFF
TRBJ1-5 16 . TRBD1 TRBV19 TGTGCCAGTAGGCGTCAGCGACAGGGGGCGTTCCAGCCCCAGCATTTT CASRRQRQGAFQPQHF
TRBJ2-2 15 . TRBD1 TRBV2 TGTGCCAGCGCAAAGAGAACAGGGGGAACCGGGGAGCTGTTTTTT CASAKRTGGTGELFF
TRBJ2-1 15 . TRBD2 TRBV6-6 TGTGCCAGCACGGGGGGGACTAGCGGGAGCCATGAGCAGTTCTTC CASTGGTSGSHEQFF
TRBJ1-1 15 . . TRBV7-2 TGTGCCAGCAGCCGGTCGACTGTCATGAACACTGAAGCTTTCTTT CASSRSTVMNTEAFF
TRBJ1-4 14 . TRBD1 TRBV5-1 TGCGCCAGCAGCTTGCCAACAGGGGATGAAAAACTGTTTTTT CASSLPTGDEKLFF
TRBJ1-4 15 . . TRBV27 TGTGCCAGCAGTTCGGACAGTCCTTATAATGAAAAACTGTTTTTT CASSSDSPYNEKLFF
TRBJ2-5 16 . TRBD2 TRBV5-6 TGTGCCAGCAGCATCGTAGCGGGGGGCTCCGTAGAGACCCAGTACTTC CASSIVAGGSVETQYF
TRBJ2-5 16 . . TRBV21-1 TGTGCCAGCACCCCAACCCCTAGCGGGAGGGGCGAGACCCAGTACTTC CASTPTPSGRGETQYF
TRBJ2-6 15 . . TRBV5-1 TGCGCCAGCAGCTCACCAGGGGCTGGGGCCAACGTCCTGACTTTC CASSSPGAGANVLTF